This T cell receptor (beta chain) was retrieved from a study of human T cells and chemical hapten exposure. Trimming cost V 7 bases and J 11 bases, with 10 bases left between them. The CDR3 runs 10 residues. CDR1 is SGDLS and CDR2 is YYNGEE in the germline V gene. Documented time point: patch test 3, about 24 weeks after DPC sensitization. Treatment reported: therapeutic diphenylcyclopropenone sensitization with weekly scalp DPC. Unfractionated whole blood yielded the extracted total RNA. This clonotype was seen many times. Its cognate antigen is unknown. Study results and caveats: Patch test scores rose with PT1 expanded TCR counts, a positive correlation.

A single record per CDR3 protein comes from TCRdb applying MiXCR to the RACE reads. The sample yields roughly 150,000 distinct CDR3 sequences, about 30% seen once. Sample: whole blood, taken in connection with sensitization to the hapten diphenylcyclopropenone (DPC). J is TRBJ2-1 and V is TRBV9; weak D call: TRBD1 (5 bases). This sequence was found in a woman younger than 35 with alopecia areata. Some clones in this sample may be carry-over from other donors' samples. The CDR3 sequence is CASGASKQFF. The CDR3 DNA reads TGTGCCAGCGGGGCCTCCAAGCAGTTCTTC.